These 15 T cell receptor beta chains were sequenced from one sample in a study of T cells in Graves' hyperthyroidism and ophthalmopathy. TCR beta CDR3 region amplification was performed from RNA transcripts. The TCR CDR3 first-round RT-PCR relied on the HTBI primer set. TCRdb re-derived calls from the multiplex PCR reads in MiXCR, one entry per CDR3 protein. The data show 250,000 to 350,000 distinct CDR3 sequences, approximately 16% seen once. Source material: blood. The receptor source for this set is a man between 25 and 39 years old with Graves' hyperthyroidism.

The rearrangement links TRBV5-6 to TRBJ1-5; D is possibly TRBD1 (6 bases). The germline V gene encodes CDR1 SGHDT and CDR2 YYEEEE. The CDR3 length is 14 residues. Trimming shortened V by 4 bases and J by 7 bases, and 15 bases separated the two germline ends. This CDR3 is CASSPTGLGQPQHF. CDR3 DNA sequence: TGTGCCAGCAGCCCGACAGGCTTGGGACAGCCCCAGCATTTT.

The table lists this clonotype with a few counts. V and J are TRBV2 and TRBJ2-2; D might be TRBD2 (6 bases). This CDR3 has 15 amino acids. CDR1 is SNHLY, CDR2 FYNNEI, per germline. V was cut by 3 bases and J by 1 base, with 9 bases left in between. CDR3 coding DNA: TGTGCCAGCAGTGAGGGGACTCAGAACACCGGGGAGCTGTTTTTT. This encodes CASSEGTQNTGELFF.

About this clonotype itself: One end of the junction is discordant with germline, which a read error may explain. The CDR3 DNA reads as TGCGCCAGCAGCTTGTGGAGCGGGAGAGCTCAAGAGACCCAGAACTTC. Its translation: CASSLWSGRAQETQNF. This chain links TRBV5-1 with TRBJ2-5; 8 nucleotides align to TRBD2. CDR1 is SGHRS and CDR2 is YFSETQ in the germline V gene. This CDR3 contains 16 residues.

This clonotype has at least ten counts. The chain combines TRBV7-8 with TRBJ2-3; the match to TRBD2 covers 7 bases. This CDR3 contains 15 residues. CDR1 SGHVS and CDR2 FQNEAQ come from the germline V gene. V shed 0 bases and J 1 base; nucleotides not matched to a gene: 1. CDR3 residues: CASSLALAGTDTQYF. In nucleotides, the CDR3 is TGTGCCAGCAGCTTAGCTCTAGCGGGCACAGATACGCAGTATTTT.

This clonotype was observed a few times. J is TRBJ2-7 and V is TRBV4-2; TRBD2 is a possible D gene (6 bases). Germline-derived CDR1 and CDR2 are LGHNA and YNFKEQ. This CDR3 is built from 15 residues. The ends were cut back, 8 bases at V and 1 base at J, with 18 bases in the middle. This chain's CDR3 is CASGDDGTHSYEQYF. CDR3 DNA sequence: TGTGCCAGCGGCGATGATGGGACTCATTCCTACGAGCAGTACTTC.

This clonotype was observed many times. The V gene is TRBV11-2, the J gene TRBJ2-7; D is unresolved. The CDR3 spans 15 residues. V dropped 5 bases and J dropped 1 base, with 15 bases sitting between them. CDR1 is SGHAT, CDR2 FQNNGV, per germline. CDR3 amino acids: CASSPTLMGSYEQYF. The CDR3 nucleotides are TGTGCCAGCAGCCCAACCCTGATGGGATCCTACGAGCAGTACTTC. Drawing the rest from reference TRBV11-2 and TRBJ2-7, the complete variable domain is EAGVAQSPRYKIIEKRQSVAFWCNPISGHATLYWYQQILGQGPKLLIQFQNNGVVDDSQLPKDRFSAERLKGVDSTLKIQPAKLEDSAVYLCASSPTLMGSYEQYFGPGTRLTVT.

The chain carries TRBV28 and TRBJ2-7; 7 bases agree with TRBD1. The CDR3 loop spans 13 amino acids. The trim removed 11 bases at V and 3 bases at J, leaving 10 bases unmatched. Germline-derived CDR1 and CDR2 are MDHEN and SYDVKM. CDR3: CAVSRDRFYEQYF. DNA of the CDR3: TGTGCCGTCTCCCGGGACAGATTCTACGAGCAGTACTTC.

This clonotype was detected a few times. This chain links TRBV11-2 with TRBJ1-3; possibly TRBD1 for D (6 bases). The length of the CDR3 is 15 residues. Germline values: CDR1 SGHAT, CDR2 FQNNGV. The V gene lost 7 bases and the J gene lost 0 bases, with 13 bases spanning the gap. CDR3 DNA: TGTGCCAGCACCCTGACAGGTTACTCTGGAAACACCATATATTTT. Amino acids: CASTLTGYSGNTIYF.

This rearrangement joins TRBV7-9 to TRBJ2-3; D is undetermined. This CDR3 comprises 15 residues. The V gene's germline CDR1 is SEHNR and CDR2 FQNEAQ (reference sequence). Trimming stripped 7 bases from V and 2 bases from J, with 16 bases between. CDR3 bases: TGTGCCAGCAACATAGATTATGACCCCACAGATACGCAGTATTTT. Its translation: CASNIDYDPTDTQYF.

The chain employs TRBV6-1 and TRBJ1-6; D unresolved. The CDR3 extends over 14 amino acids. Between the trimmed V and J ends, which lost 5 bases and 2 bases, there was a span of 7 bases. Per germline, CDR1 MNHNS and CDR2 SASEGT. CDR3 sequence (DNA): TGTGCCAGCAGTCCAGCCCCCTATAATTCACCCCTCCACTTT. Translating gives CASSPAPYNSPLHF.

This clonotype was seen many times. The J gene is TRBJ1-6, the V gene TRBV28; a weak D match, TRBD1 (6 bases). Trimming stripped 2 bases from V and 11 bases from J, with 19 bases between. The CDR3 length is 16 residues. Germline CDR1 is MDHEN and CDR2 is SYDVKM. The CDR3 DNA sequence: TGTGCCAGCAGTTTAAGGAGGGTACAGGGCAGGACACCCCTCCACTTT. It codes for CASSLRRVQGRTPLHF.

This clonotype was recorded a few times. The V and J genes are TRBV29-1 and TRBJ2-1, with 7 positions matching TRBD2. The germline gives CDR1 SQVTM, CDR2 ANQGSEA. CDR3 size: 13 residues. V shed 5 bases, J shed 4 bases, and the junction held 5 bases outside the gene matches. The CDR3 loop is CSVRASGYNEQFF. CDR3 coding DNA: TGCAGCGTTCGGGCTAGCGGATACAATGAGCAGTTCTTC.

The J gene is TRBJ1-5, the V gene TRBV11-2; D is perhaps TRBD1 (6 bases). Germline CDR1 SGHAT, CDR2 FQNNGV. Between the trimmed V and J ends, which lost 1 base and 2 bases, there was a span of 15 bases. This CDR3 comprises 17 residues. For the CDR3, the DNA is TGTGCCAGCAGCTTAGGGGGGACATCGATTGGCAATCAGCCCCAGCATTTT. Translated: CASSLGGTSIGNQPQHF.

J is TRBJ1-2 and V is TRBV12-3 or TRBV12-4; D is uncertain. CDR3 length: 13 amino acids. Trimming cost V 0 bases and J 2 bases, with 4 bases left between them. The CDR3 is CASSLAQNYGYTF. The CDR3, as DNA: TGTGCCAGCAGTTTAGCACAGAACTATGGCTACACCTTC.

As concerns this clonotype: At one end, the junction sequence differs from germline, possibly due to a read error. The chain uses TRBV5-1 and TRBJ1-1; TRBD1 aligns across 8 bases. Per germline, CDR1 SGHRS and CDR2 YFSETQ. CDR3 length equals 13 residues. CDR3 region: CASSYGQGSETFF. The CDR3 coding sequence is TGCGCCAGCAGCTATGGACAGGGAAGTGAAACTTTCTTT.